The 25 T cell receptor beta chains given below trace back to one sample, sequenced in a study of response to subunit inactivated influenza vaccine. TCRdb called the RT-PCR reads again in MiXCR, with one record for every CDR3 protein. Of approximately 700,000 distinct CDR3 sequences listed, more than 15% were seen once; the top ten hold around a tenth. The sequences come from PBMCs from blood, collected 11 to 12 days after vaccination. Receptors originate from a man aged 45-65 years who received an inactivated influenza vaccine.

V gene TRBV12-3 or TRBV12-4 combines with J gene TRBJ1-5; D is uncertain. The CDR3 length is 14 residues. V lost 7 bases and J 2 bases, leaving 12 bases between the germline ends. CDR3 in amino acids: CASKPGVGNQPQHF. As DNA, the CDR3 is TGTGCCAGCAAACCGGGTGTGGGCAATCAGCCCCAGCATTTT.

The chain uses TRBV6-2 or TRBV6-3 and TRBJ2-1; the D is unclear. This CDR3 is 15 amino acids long. Germline CDR1 is MNHEY and CDR2 is SVGEGT. V was trimmed by 7 bases and J by 8 bases, leaving 21 bases between them. DNA for the CDR3: TGTGCCAGCACCCCATCCCCTCAGAAGACCTATGAGCAGTTCTTC. Protein sequence: CASTPSPQKTYEQFF.

This clonotype was recorded at least ten times. The CDR3 region has the DNA TGTGCCAGCAGTTATCCCCTGGGGAACGAGCAGTACTTC. Its protein is CASSYPLGNEQYF. This sequence joins TRBV12-3 or TRBV12-4 and TRBJ2-7, with D hard to call. The V end lost 4 bases, the J end lost 5 bases, and 12 bases lay between the germline ends. There are 13 residues in the CDR3.

This chain connects TRBV7-2 to TRBJ1-1, with TRBD1 as a possible D gene (5 bases). This CDR3 comprises 14 residues. The germline V gene encodes CDR1 SGHTA and CDR2 FQGNSA. Trimming pared 4 bases from V and 4 bases from J, leaving 13 bases between. CDR3: CASSSDTWGTEAFF. The CDR3 coding sequence is TGTGCCAGCAGCTCGGACACCTGGGGCACTGAAGCTTTCTTT.

The chain carries TRBV4-2 and TRBJ2-3; 14 nucleotides align to TRBD2. This CDR3 has 18 amino acids. The trim removed 0 bases at V and 6 bases at J, leaving 8 bases unmatched. Germline V lookup: CDR1 LGHNA, CDR2 YNFKEQ. The CDR3 DNA reads as TGTGCCAGCAGCCAAGAGGAAGGGACTAGCGGGGGATCGGATACGCAGTATTTT. Its translation: CASSQEEGTSGGSDTQYF.

In this sample, this clonotype turned up a few times. The rearrangement uses TRBV10-3 and TRBJ2-1, with 11 bases matching TRBD2. Germline CDR1 reads ENHRY; CDR2 reads SYGVKD. The V segment lost 6 bases and the J segment 3 bases; nucleotides outside the gene matches: 1. This CDR3 is 14 amino acids long. The DNA for the CDR3 is TGTGCCATCAGGGGGACTAGCGGCTACAATGAGCAGTTCTTC. Protein: CAIRGTSGYNEQFF.

This clonotype has more than one count but fewer than ten. This chain uses TRBV19 with TRBJ2-1; 12 positions agree with TRBD2. V shed 6 bases, J shed 0 bases, and the junction held 9 bases outside the gene matches. Germline V gives CDR1 LNHDA, CDR2 SQIVND (reference sequence). There are 18 residues in the CDR3. The CDR3 protein is CASRGLGTSGFSYNEQFF. As DNA, the CDR3 is TGTGCCAGTAGGGGACTCGGGACTAGCGGGTTCTCCTACAATGAGCAGTTCTTC.

The rearrangement uses TRBV20-1 and TRBJ1-4; TRBD1 agrees at 7 bases. V gave up 4 bases and J gave up 8 bases; unmatched junction bases: 10. The length of the CDR3 is 14 residues. Germline V lookup: CDR1 DFQATT, CDR2 SNEGSKA (reference sequence). CDR3: CSATQGEIGEKLFF. The CDR3 coding sequence is TGCAGTGCTACGCAGGGGGAGATCGGGGAAAAACTGTTTTTT.

CDR3 nucleotide sequence: TGTGCCAGCAGTTACTACGATGGCCAGGAGCAGTTCTTC. This translates into CASSYYDGQEQFF. The rearrangement joins TRBV6-4 to TRBJ2-1; no firm D call. The ends were cut back, 5 bases at V and 10 bases at J, with 15 bases in the middle. The V gene's germline CDR1 is MRHNA and CDR2 SNTAGT. This CDR3 spans 13 amino acids.

This clonotype was found a few times. J is TRBJ2-1 and V is TRBV29-1; either TRBD1 or TRBD2 may supply D (5 bases each). The CDR3 sequence is 12 residues long. Germline CDR1 is SQVTM and CDR2 is ANQGSEA. Trimming removed 8 bases from V and 7 bases from J, with 15 bases in between. The CDR3 region has the DNA TGCAGCTTAAGGGACCCCGGAAATGAGCAGTTCTTC. Translated, it gives CSLRDPGNEQFF.

This clonotype was observed a handful of times. The CDR3: CASSLAGVVADTQYF. The CDR3 nucleotides read TGCGCCAGCAGCTTGGCCGGGGTAGTGGCAGATACGCAGTATTTT. The genes are TRBV5-1 and TRBJ2-3, with D possibly matching TRBD2 (5 bases). V was clipped by 0 bases and J by 4 bases, with 12 bases between them. The germline gives CDR1 SGHRS, CDR2 YFSETQ. The CDR3 is 15 amino acids.

This clonotype was picked up a small number of times. The chain has TRBV10-1 and TRBJ2-7; D is unresolved. V was clipped by 0 bases and J by 6 bases, with 9 bases between them. The CDR3 has 13 amino acids. CDR1 is WNHNN, CDR2 SYGVQD, per germline (reference sequence). In DNA form, the CDR3 reads TGCGCCAGCAGTGAGTCTTACGGAACCGAGCAGTACTTC. The encoded protein is CASSESYGTEQYF.

This clonotype was seen a few times. This chain's CDR3 is CSARVGVAGGSDIQYF. In DNA, the CDR3 is TGCAGTGCTAGAGTTGGGGTAGCGGGAGGATCGGACATTCAGTACTTC. The genes are TRBV20-1 and TRBJ2-4, with 10 bases identical to TRBD2. Germline trimming cut 1 base from V and 8 bases from J; bases unmatched to any gene: 11. Germline CDR1 DFQATT, CDR2 SNEGSKA (reference sequence). The CDR3 extends over 16 amino acids.

The genes are TRBV24-1 and TRBJ2-7, with D possibly being TRBD1 or TRBD2 (5 bases each). V was shortened by 4 bases and J by 7 bases, with 10 bases between the two germline ends. The CDR3 covers 12 residues. Germline assignment: CDR1 KGHDR and CDR2 SFDVKD. In DNA form, the CDR3 reads TGTGCCACCAGTGAGGGGACGGGGGAGCAGTACTTC. Its protein product is CATSEGTGEQYF.

In its sample, this clonotype was seen a few times. The chain links TRBV5-4 to TRBJ2-7; 8 bases agree with TRBD2. The CDR3 has 14 residues. V lost 2 bases and J lost 6; bases outside the gene matches: 7. Germline CDR1 SGHNT, CDR2 YYREEE (reference sequence). CDR3 sequence (DNA): TGTGCCAGCAGCTTCGGCACTAGCGGATCCGAGCAGTACTTC. Protein sequence: CASSFGTSGSEQYF.

The chain recombines TRBV7-3 with TRBJ2-1; TRBD2 agrees at 11 bases. The CDR3 runs to 15 residues. V dropped 2 bases and J dropped 7; count of bases not matched to a gene: 4. CDR1 is SGHTA and CDR2 is FQGTGA in the germline V gene. The DNA of the CDR3 is TGTGCCAGCAGCTTACCCACTAGCGGGAGTAATGAGCAGTTCTTC. Its translation: CASSLPTSGSNEQFF.

This chain links TRBV19 with TRBJ2-7; 7 bases line up with TRBD2. The CDR3 consists of 13 residues. The V gene's germline CDR1 is LNHDA and CDR2 SQIVND (reference sequence). The trim removed 7 bases at V and 4 bases at J, leaving 7 bases unmatched. CDR3 in DNA: TGTGCCAGTACGGCGGGAGTGGGTTACGAGCAGTACTTC. It encodes CASTAGVGYEQYF.

The CDR3 reads CASSPRRGTSSYNEQFF. The CDR3, as DNA: TGTGCCAGCAGCCCAAGGCGGGGGACCAGCTCCTACAATGAGCAGTTCTTC. J is TRBJ2-1 and V is TRBV7-9; 7 nucleotides match TRBD2. The CDR3 runs 17 residues. Trimming took 5 bases from V and 0 from J; bases not matched to a gene: 10. The germline gives CDR1 SEHNR, CDR2 FQNEAQ (reference sequence).

This clonotype turned up a few times. V is TRBV20-1 and J is TRBJ1-2; D remains ambiguous. V was trimmed by 6 bases and J by 6 bases, leaving 20 bases between them. Per the germline V gene, CDR1 is DFQATT and CDR2 is SNEGSKA (reference sequence). The CDR3 is 14 amino acids. CDR3 sequence (DNA): TGCAGTGCCAGTAATCGAAATCTCGTGGATGGCTACACCTTC. As protein: CSASNRNLVDGYTF.

This clonotype turned up a few times. The chain is built from TRBV5-1 and TRBJ2-7; no clear D. V was cut by 6 bases and J by 6 bases, with 4 bases left in between. The CDR3 is made up of 9 amino acids. Germline CDR1 reads SGHRS; CDR2 reads YFSETQ. CDR3 sequence: CASTVEQYF. DNA of the CDR3: TGCGCCAGCACCGTCGAGCAGTACTTC.

This clonotype was detected a few times. The CDR3 loop reads CASTPGNPYEQYF. The CDR3 DNA reads as TGTGCCAGCACCCCGGGGAACCCCTACGAGCAGTACTTC. This chain links TRBV12-3 or TRBV12-4 with TRBJ2-7; the D gene is possibly TRBD2 (5 bases). This CDR3 has 13 amino acids. V dropped 7 bases and J dropped 2 bases, with 12 bases sitting between them.

This clonotype was picked up a small number of times. This chain connects TRBV28 to TRBJ2-1; a weak D match, TRBD2 (7 bases). Trimming left V 8 bases short and J 15 bases short, with 23 bases between. This CDR3 has 13 amino acids. Looked up from germline, CDR1 is MDHEN and CDR2 is SYDVKM. Here the CDR3 DNA reads TGTGCCAGCGGATTCGCGGGGGCTAGCTGGCCGTTCTTC. Translation gives CASGFAGASWPFF.

This clonotype was seen only a few times. This rearrangement joins TRBV29-1 to TRBJ1-3; maybe TRBD1 (5 bases). The V and J ends lost 6 bases and 4 bases respectively, with 13 bases between them. Germline lookup yields CDR1 SQVTM and CDR2 ANQGSEA. The CDR3 has 13 amino acids. For the CDR3, the DNA is TGCAGCGTCGCTTCCAGGGACGGAAACACCATATATTTT. Translated: CSVASRDGNTIYF.

This chain uses TRBV24-1 with TRBJ1-1, with D perhaps TRBD1 (5 bases). There are 13 residues in the CDR3. V lost 9 bases and J 5 bases, leaving 15 bases between the germline ends. CDR1 is KGHDR and CDR2 is SFDVKD in the germline V gene. For the CDR3, the DNA is TGTGCCACCCGATTGGCCCAGGGAACTGAAGCTTTCTTT. Translating gives CATRLAQGTEAFF.

This clonotype has a handful of counts. The chain recombines TRBV5-1 with TRBJ2-1; 8 nucleotides line up with TRBD1. The ends lost 0 bases at V and 9 bases at J; junction bases unmatched: 5. This CDR3 region has 14 residues. Germline CDR1 and CDR2: SGHRS and YFSETQ. CDR3: CASSLGTGTTEQFF. For the CDR3, the DNA is TGCGCCAGCAGCTTGGGGACAGGGACCACTGAGCAGTTCTTC.